This TCR beta chain emerged from a study of cytomegalovirus exposure and HLA in healthy donors. Study overall: Among about 400 genotyped donors, approximately 80% fell in the Caucasian-associated ancestry cluster.

General observations from the study: Reportedly, cytomegalovirus status was diagnosed with high sensitivity and specificity.

Use of 60 Vbeta and 13 Jbeta primers characterized the PCR. Using immunoSEQ multiplex PCR, the repertoire was profiled, and TCRdb retains in-frame clones only, with some absent. Seen here are tens of thousands of clones, under 80% observed once, and the top ten hold roughly 4.9%. This clone was recorded once. Its antigen remains unidentified. Looked up from germline, CDR1 is LNHDA and CDR2 is SQIVND (reference sequence). The V end lost 6 bases, the J end lost 5 bases, and 25 bases lay between the germline ends. CDR3 length: 18 residues. The receptor was derived from a man aged 55 to 69 in good health and CMV-seropositive. The rearrangement joins TRBV19 to TRBJ1-4, with D unclear. The specimen was PBMCs. The CDR3 bases are TGTGCCAGTAGCACCCTGTTCCCTACGAACAGTCTGAATGAAAAACTGTTTTTT. As protein: CASSTLFPTNSLNEKLFF. Variable domain in full (rest from reference TRBV19 and TRBJ1-4): DGGITQSPKYLFRKEGQNVTLSCEQNLNHDAMYWYRQDPGQGLRLIYYSQIVNDFQKGDIAEGYSVSREKKESFPLTVTSAQKNPTAFYLCASSTLFPTNSLNEKLFFGSGTQLSVL.